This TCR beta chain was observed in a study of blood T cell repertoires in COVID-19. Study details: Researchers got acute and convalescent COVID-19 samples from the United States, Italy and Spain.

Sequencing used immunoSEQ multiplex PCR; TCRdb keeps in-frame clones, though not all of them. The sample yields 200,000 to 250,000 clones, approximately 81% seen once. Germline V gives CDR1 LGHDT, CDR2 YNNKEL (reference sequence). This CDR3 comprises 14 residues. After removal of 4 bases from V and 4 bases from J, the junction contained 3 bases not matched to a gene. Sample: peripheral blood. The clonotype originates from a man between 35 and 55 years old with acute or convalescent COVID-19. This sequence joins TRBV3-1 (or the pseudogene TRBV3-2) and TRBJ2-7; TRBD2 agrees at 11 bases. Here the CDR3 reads CASSPSSGGYEQYF. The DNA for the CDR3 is TGTGCCAGCAGCCCGTCTAGCGGGGGGTACGAGCAGTACTTC.